This note documents a single T cell receptor (beta chain) sequence. The record originates from a study of blood T cell repertoires in COVID-19. Across the whole study: The United States, Italy and Spain supplied acute and convalescent COVID-19 samples. The cDNA or gDNA used as material had been derived from T cells, B-cell-depleted T cells, or PBMCs.

Clones were read by immunoSEQ multiplex PCR, and TCRdb kept only the in-frame ones, dropping some. Among approximately 170,000 clones listed, 84% were seen once. V was pared by 4 bases and J by 9 bases, with 11 bases of the junction left unmatched. In germline, CDR1 is LGHDT, CDR2 YNNKEL (reference sequence). The CDR3 covers 15 residues. Participants' reported clinical history set cohort assignment. The sequence was collected from a man aged 45-65 years who had recovered from COVID-19. The rearrangement uses TRBV3-1 (or the pseudogene TRBV3-2) and TRBJ2-1, with 8 bases aligning to TRBD2. The specimen sequenced was PBMCs or T cells enriched from blood (not recorded which). CDR3 region: CASSLPRLGTSEQFF. The CDR3 DNA reads TGTGCCAGCAGCCTCCCCCGGCTTGGGACTAGTGAGCAGTTCTTC.